This entry concerns a single TCR beta chain. This specimen belongs to a study of OX40 agonist ivuxolimab in advanced cancers. Whole-study context: Past anti-PD-1, anti-PD-L1 or anti-CTLA-4 therapy was accepted, and approximately 37% had received some.

The trim removed 2 bases at V and 4 bases at J, leaving 8 bases unmatched. The CDR3 is made up of 15 amino acids. Germline V gene lookup returns CDR1 SGHTA and CDR2 FQGNSA. TCRdb keeps only in-frame clones here, not all; method: immunoSEQ multiplex PCR. The sample yields about 47,000 clones, about nine tenths seen once. Sequencing was performed on CD4+ or CD8+ T cells sorted from blood, taken in a trial of the OX40 agonist ivuxolimab. The sequence was obtained from an adult with an advanced solid tumor such as melanoma, head and neck, liver or kidney cancer. The chain combines TRBV7-2 with TRBJ2-7; 7 bases map to TRBD1. The CDR3 is CASSLKGGVWYEQYF. CDR3 coding DNA: TGTGCCAGCAGCTTAAAAGGGGGCGTCTGGTACGAGCAGTACTTC.